The clone carrying this T cell receptor (beta chain) was observed at least ten times. Its target is unknown. Researchers amplified the TCR beta CDR3 regions from RNA transcripts. Carried out on the TCR CDR3, a first-round RT-PCR used the HTBI primer set. TCRdb itself ran the multiplex PCR reads through MiXCR, one entry per CDR3 protein. This sample has around 480,000 distinct CDR3 sequences, with 13% to 15% found just once. This sample is part of a study of T cells in Graves' hyperthyroidism and ophthalmopathy. Across the whole study: Once the initial diagnosis was made, peripheral blood was obtained before any treatment.

There are 13 residues in the CDR3. Looked up from germline, CDR1 is MNHEY and CDR2 is SMNVEV (reference sequence). The germline V and J ends were trimmed by 3 bases and 6 bases, with 12 bases remaining between them. Uncontrolled infection, other autoimmune disease, pregnancy or lactation barred patients from enrollment. Orbital computed tomography, thyroid ultrasound, serum thyroxine and TRAb, and clinical symptoms together informed the diagnoses. General study results and limits: Also found in blood were most expanded thyroid clonotypes above 0.001.

The sequence was collected from a woman between 18 and 30 years old with Graves' hyperthyroidism. The chain employs TRBV27 and TRBJ2-7, with unresolved D. Sample: blood. CDR3: CASSFPASSEQYF. The CDR3 DNA reads TGTGCCAGCAGTTTCCCAGCCTCCAGCGAGCAGTACTTC.